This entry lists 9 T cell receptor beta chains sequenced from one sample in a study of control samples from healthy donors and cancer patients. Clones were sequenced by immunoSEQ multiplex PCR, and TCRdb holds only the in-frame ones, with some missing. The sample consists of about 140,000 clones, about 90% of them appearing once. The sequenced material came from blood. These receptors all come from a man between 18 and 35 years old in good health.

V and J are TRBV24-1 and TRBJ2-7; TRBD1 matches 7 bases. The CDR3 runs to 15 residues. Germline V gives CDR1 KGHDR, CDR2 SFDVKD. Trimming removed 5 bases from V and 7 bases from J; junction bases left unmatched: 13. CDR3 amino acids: CATSASRQGSREQYF. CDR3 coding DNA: TGTGCCACCAGTGCAAGTCGACAGGGCTCGCGGGAGCAGTACTTC.

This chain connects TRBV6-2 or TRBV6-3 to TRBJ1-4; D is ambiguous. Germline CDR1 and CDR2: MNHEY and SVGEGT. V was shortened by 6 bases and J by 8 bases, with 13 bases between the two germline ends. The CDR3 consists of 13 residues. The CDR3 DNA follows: TGTGCCAGCAGCGGCAAGCTGGGGGAAAAACTGTTTTTT. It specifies CASSGKLGEKLFF.

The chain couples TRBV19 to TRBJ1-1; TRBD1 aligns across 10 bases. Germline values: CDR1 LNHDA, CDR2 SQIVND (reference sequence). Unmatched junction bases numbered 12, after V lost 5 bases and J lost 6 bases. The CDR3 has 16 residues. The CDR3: CASSPWTGGRRSEAFF. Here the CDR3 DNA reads TGTGCCAGTAGTCCCTGGACAGGGGGTCGAAGGTCTGAAGCTTTCTTT. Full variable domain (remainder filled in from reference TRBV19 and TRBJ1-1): DGGITQSPKYLFRKEGQNVTLSCEQNLNHDAMYWYRQDPGQGLRLIYYSQIVNDFQKGDIAEGYSVSREKKESFPLTVTSAQKNPTAFYLCASSPWTGGRRSEAFFGQGTRLTVV.

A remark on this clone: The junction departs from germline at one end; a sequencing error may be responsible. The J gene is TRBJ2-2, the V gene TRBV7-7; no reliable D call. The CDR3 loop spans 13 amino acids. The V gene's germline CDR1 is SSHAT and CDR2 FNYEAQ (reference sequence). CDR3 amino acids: CASSPHVAGELFF. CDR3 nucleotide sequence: TGTGCTAGCAGCCCCCACGTAGCCGGGGAGCTGTTTTTT.

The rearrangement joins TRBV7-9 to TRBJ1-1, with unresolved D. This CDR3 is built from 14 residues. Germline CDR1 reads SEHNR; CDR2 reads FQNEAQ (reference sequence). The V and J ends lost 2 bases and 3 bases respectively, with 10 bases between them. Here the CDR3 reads CASSLLGEDTEAFF. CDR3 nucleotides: TGTGCCAGCAGCTTACTCGGGGAGGACACTGAAGCTTTCTTT.

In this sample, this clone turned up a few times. CDR3 coding DNA: TGTGCCAGCAGCCAAGTCGGCTTCCGGGGGGGCCAGAGCACAGATACGCAGTATTTT. It translates to CASSQVGFRGGQSTDTQYF. The chain couples TRBV4-2 to TRBJ2-3, with 8 bases matching TRBD2. In germline, CDR1 is LGHNA, CDR2 YNFKEQ. V trimming: 1 base; J trimming: 0 bases; junction bases outside the gene matches: 12. The CDR3 runs to 19 residues.

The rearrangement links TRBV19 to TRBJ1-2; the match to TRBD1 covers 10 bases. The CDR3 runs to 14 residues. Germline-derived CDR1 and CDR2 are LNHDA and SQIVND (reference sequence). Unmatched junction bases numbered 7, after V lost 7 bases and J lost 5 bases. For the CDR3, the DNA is TGTGCCAGTACCCCCGGACAGGGGGGTTATGGCTACACCTTC. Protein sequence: CASTPGQGGYGYTF.

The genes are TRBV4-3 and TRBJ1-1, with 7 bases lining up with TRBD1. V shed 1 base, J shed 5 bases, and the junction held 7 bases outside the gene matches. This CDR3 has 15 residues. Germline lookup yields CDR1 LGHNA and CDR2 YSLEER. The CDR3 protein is CASSQAGGRVTEAFF. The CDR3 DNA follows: TGCGCCAGCAGCCAAGCAGGGGGTAGGGTTACTGAAGCTTTCTTT.

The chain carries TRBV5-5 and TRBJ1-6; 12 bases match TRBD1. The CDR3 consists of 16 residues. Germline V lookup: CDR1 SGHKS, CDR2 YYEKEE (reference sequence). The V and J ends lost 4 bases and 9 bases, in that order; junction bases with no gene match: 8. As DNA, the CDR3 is TGTGCCAGCAGCCGTTCCCCGGGACAGGGGGCTTCACCCCTCCACTTT. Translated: CASSRSPGQGASPLHF.